This T cell receptor (beta chain) came from a study of naive and memory T cell subsets. General observations from the study: Gini index rose across naive, CM, EM and EMRA in CD4 and CD8.

With respect to this clonotype: Its antigen remains unknown.

Two oligonucleotides, mixed equimolar, formed the beta constant-region primer covering TRBC1 and TRBC2. Nested alpha and beta constant-region primers with the SP2 primer drove four PCR rounds on ligated cDNA. TCRdb reanalysed the UMI-ligation and nested PCR reads using MiXCR and keeps one entry per CDR3 protein. The data show some 110,000 distinct CDR3 sequences, around a third seen once. After the first PCR, alpha and beta chain libraries were processed separately. Four subsets defined by CD45RA and CD27 were sorted after CD3, CD4, CD8 and live/dead staining. The V gene's germline CDR1 is GTSNPN and CDR2 SVGIG (reference sequence). The J segment lost 3 bases and the V segment lost 4 bases, leaving 10 bases of the junction unmatched. This CDR3 has 15 amino acids.

This TCR derives from a human donor in good health. Sequencing was carried out using central memory CD4+ T cells from blood. V usage is TRBV30 and J usage is TRBJ2-5, with 8 bases matching TRBD2. The CDR3 DNA reads as TGTGCCTGGATCGGAAGCGGGAGAAGCAAAGAGACCCAGTACTTC. It encodes CAWIGSGRSKETQYF.